The present entry profiles one TCR beta chain with its context. These data belong to a study of response to subunit inactivated influenza vaccine. TCRdb re-analysed the RT-PCR reads in MiXCR, keeping a single row per CDR3 protein. The sample holds about 540,000 distinct CDR3 sequences, roughly 25% seen once. Germline trimming cut 5 bases from V and 6 bases from J; bases unmatched to any gene: 10. Germline V gives CDR1 MNHEY, CDR2 SMNVEV (reference sequence). The CDR3 spans 17 residues. These same data were also listed under a study on T cells expressing NK-cell markers. That source notes: Production of TCR beta cDNA relied on 5'RACE template switching with UMIs. Eight donors were sequenced, seven testing HCMV-seropositive and one testing seronegative. The sorts in several experiments were restricted to alpha-beta TCR T cells by an anti-gamma-delta TCR antibody.

V is TRBV27 and J is TRBJ2-3; 14 bases map to TRBD2. The sequence came from a man over 45 who received an inactivated influenza vaccine. Sample: CD4+ T cells sorted from PBMCs, taken 11 to 12 days after vaccination. The CDR3, as DNA: TGTGCCAGCAGTCCACAGACTAGCGGGAGGGTTGGGGATACGCAGTATTTT. Translating gives CASSPQTSGRVGDTQYF.